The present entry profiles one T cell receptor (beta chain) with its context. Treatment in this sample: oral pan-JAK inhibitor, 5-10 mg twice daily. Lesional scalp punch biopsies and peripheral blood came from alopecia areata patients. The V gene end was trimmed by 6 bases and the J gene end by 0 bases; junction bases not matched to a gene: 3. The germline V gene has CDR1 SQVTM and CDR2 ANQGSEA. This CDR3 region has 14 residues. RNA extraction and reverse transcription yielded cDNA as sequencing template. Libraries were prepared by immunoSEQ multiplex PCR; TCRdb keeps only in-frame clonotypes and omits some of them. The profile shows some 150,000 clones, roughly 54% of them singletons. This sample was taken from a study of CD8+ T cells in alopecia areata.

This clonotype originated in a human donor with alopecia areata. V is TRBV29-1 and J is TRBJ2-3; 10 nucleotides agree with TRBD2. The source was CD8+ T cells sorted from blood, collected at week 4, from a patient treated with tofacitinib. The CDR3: CSVETSGSTDTQYF. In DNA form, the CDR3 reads TGCAGCGTCGAGACTAGCGGGAGCACAGATACGCAGTATTTT.